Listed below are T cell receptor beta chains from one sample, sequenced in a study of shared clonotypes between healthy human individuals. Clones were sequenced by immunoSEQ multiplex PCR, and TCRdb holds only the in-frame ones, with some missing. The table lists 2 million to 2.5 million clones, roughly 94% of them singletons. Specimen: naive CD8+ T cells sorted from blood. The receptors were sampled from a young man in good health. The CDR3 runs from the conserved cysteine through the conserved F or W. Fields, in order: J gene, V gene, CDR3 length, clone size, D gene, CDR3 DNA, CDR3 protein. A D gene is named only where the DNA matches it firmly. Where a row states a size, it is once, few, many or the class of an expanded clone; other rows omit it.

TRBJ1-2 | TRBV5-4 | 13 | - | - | TGTGCCAGCAGCTTCCCAGGGAACTATGGCTACACCTTC | CASSFPGNYGYTF
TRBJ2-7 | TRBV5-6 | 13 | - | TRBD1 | TGTGCCAGCAGGCTACAGGGGGCACGGGAGCAGTACTTC | CASRLQGAREQYF
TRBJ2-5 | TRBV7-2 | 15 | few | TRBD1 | TGTGCCAGCACCTGGGACAGACAGAACCAAGAGACCCAGTACTTC | CASTWDRQNQETQYF
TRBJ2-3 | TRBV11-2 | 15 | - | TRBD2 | TGTGCCAGCAACCCCAGCGGGGGGGCCGCAGATACGCAGTATTTT | CASNPSGGAADTQYF
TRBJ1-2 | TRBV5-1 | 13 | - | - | TGCGCCAGCAGCTTGGGCCGGGATTATGGCTACACCTTC | CASSLGRDYGYTF
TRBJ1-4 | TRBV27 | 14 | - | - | TGTGCCAGCAGTTTATGGGGGGGTAATGAAAAACTGTTTTTT | CASSLWGGNEKLFF
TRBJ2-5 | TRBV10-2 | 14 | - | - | TGCGCCAGCAGTGAGGGTAGCCTCCAAGAGACCCAGTACTTC | CASSEGSLQETQYF
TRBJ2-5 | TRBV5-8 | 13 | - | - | TGTGCCAGCAGCTTTGGCGGCGGAGAGACCCAGTACTTC | CASSFGGGETQYF
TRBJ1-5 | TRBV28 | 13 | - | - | TGTGCCAGCAGTTTAGGGGGTTCTCAGCCCCAGCATTTT | CASSLGGSQPQHF
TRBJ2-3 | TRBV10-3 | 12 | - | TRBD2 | TGTGCCATCAGTGAGTGGGAGGGTGCGCAGTATTTT | CAISEWEGAQYF
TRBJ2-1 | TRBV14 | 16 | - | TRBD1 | TGTGCCAGCGGCGACCGGGGACAGCCGTCCTACAATGAGCAGTTCTTC | CASGDRGQPSYNEQFF
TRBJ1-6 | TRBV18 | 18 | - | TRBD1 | TGTGCCAGCTCACCGAACGGAGGGACAGGGGGCTCCAATTCACCCCTCCACTTT | CASSPNGGTGGSNSPLHF
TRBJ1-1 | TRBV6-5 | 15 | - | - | TGTGCCAGCAGTTACTCCATAGGGGGAGGCACTGAAGCTTTCTTT | CASSYSIGGGTEAFF
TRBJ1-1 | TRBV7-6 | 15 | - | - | TGTGCCAGCAGCCTCGGGGCGGGCGCGGTTACTGAAGCTTTCTTT | CASSLGAGAVTEAFF
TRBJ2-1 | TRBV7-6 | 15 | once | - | TGTGCCAGCAGTCTGACGGCTTATAGCTACAATGAGCAGTTCTTC | CASSLTAYSYNEQFF
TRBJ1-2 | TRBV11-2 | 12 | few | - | TGTGCCAGCAGCACCCGCGCCTATGGCTACACCTTC | CASSTRAYGYTF
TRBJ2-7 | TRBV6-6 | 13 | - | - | TGTGCCAGCAGGCCCATAAGGGGCCACGAGCAGTACTTC | CASRPIRGHEQYF
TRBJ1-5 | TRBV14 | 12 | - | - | TGTGCCAGCAGCCAAGAGGGGCAGCCCCAGCATTTT | CASSQEGQPQHF
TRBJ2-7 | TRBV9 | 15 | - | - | TGTGCCAGCAGCACCTTCGGGGGCAGCTCCTACGAGCAGTACTTC | CASSTFGGSSYEQYF
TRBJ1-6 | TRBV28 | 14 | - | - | TGTGCCAGCGCCCGGGTAGAGTATAATTCACCCCTCCACTTT | CASARVEYNSPLHF
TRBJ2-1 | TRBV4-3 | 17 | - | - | TGCGCCAGCAGCCACGCAGGGGTAGAGGGGTTCTACAATGAGCAGTTCTTC | CASSHAGVEGFYNEQFF
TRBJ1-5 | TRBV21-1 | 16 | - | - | TGTGCCAGCAGCAAAGCGGGTCAGGTCTGCAATCAGCCCCAGCATTTT | CASSKAGQVCNQPQHF
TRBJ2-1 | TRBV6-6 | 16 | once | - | TGTGCCAGCAGTTACTCGTTAGTCTTCCCCACCGAGGAGCAGTTCTTC | CASSYSLVFPTEEQFF
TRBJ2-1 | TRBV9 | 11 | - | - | TGTGCCAGCAGCGAGGACAATGAGCAGTTCTTC | CASSEDNEQFF
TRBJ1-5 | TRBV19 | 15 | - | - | TGTGCCAGTAGTATAAGGACACTAAACGGACAGCCCCAGCATTTT | CASSIRTLNGQPQHF
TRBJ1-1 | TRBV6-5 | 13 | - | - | TGTGCCAGCAGCCCCACAGGAAACACTGAAGCTTTCTTT | CASSPTGNTEAFF
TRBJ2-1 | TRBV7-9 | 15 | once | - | TGTGCCAGCCGACGGGCGGACACCCTTTACAATGAGCAGTTCTTC | CASRRADTLYNEQFF
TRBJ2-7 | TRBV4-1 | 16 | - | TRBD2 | TGCGCCAGCAGCCAGAAAACTAGCGGGGGACTATACGAGCAGTACTTC | CASSQKTSGGLYEQYF
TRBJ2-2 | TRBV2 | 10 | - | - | TGTGCCAGCAGGGCCGGGGAGCTGTTTTTT | CASRAGELFF
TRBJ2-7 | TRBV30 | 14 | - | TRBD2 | TGTGCCTGGAGTTCCGGACTAGCGGAATACGAGCAGTACTTC | CAWSSGLAEYEQYF
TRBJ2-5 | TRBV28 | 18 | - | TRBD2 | TGTGCCAGCAGTTCCCCCCCCAGGAGCGGGGGGGCGGAGGAGACCCAGTACTTC | CASSSPPRSGGAEETQYF
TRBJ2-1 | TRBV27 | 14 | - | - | TGTGCCAGCAGTTTATCGATGGGCTACAATGAGCAGTTCTTC | CASSLSMGYNEQFF
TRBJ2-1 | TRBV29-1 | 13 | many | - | TGCAGCGTACCGGGACGGAGGCCAGATGAGCAGTTCTTC | CSVPGRRPDEQFF
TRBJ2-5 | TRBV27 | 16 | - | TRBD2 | TGTGCCAGCAGTCCATTCGGACTAGCGGGAGGAGAGACCCAGTACTTC | CASSPFGLAGGETQYF
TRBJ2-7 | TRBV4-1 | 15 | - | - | TGCGCCAGCAGCCAAGGCAGGGGTCCCCTCTACGAGCAGTACTTC | CASSQGRGPLYEQYF
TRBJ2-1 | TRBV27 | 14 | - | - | TGTGCCAGCAGTTTGGGGGCGAGTCACAATGAGCAGTTCTTC | CASSLGASHNEQFF
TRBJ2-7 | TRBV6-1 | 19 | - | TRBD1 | TGTGCCAGCAGTGAGCCCCAGCGGACAGGGGCAAAGCTCTCCTACGAGCAGTACTTC | CASSEPQRTGAKLSYEQYF
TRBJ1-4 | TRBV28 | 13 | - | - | TGTGCCACCACGGGGAGGGTGGATGAAAAACTGTTTTTT | CATTGRVDEKLFF
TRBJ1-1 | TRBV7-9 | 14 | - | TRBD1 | TGTGCCAGCAGCCTATCGACAGGGACCTCTGAAGCTTTCTTT | CASSLSTGTSEAFF
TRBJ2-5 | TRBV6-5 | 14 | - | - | TGTGCCAGCAGTTACTTAGGGGGGACGGAGACCCAGTACTTC | CASSYLGGTETQYF
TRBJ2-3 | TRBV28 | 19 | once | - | TGTGCCCGCGGTGCGTTAGCCGGGAACGAGGTGTTGGTTTCGAATACGCAGTATTTT | CARGALAGNEVLVSNTQYF
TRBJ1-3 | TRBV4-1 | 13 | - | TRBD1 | TGCGCCAGCAGCTGGGACAGTGGAAACACCATATATTTT | CASSWDSGNTIYF
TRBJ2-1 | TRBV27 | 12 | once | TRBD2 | TGTGCCAGCAGTTTTCCAGCGGGGGAACAGTTCTTC | CASSFPAGEQFF
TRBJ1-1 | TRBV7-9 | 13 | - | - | TGTGCCAGCAGATCCGGGGGGTATGCTGAAGCTTTCTTT | CASRSGGYAEAFF
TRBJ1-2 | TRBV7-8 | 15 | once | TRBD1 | TGTGCCAGCAGCTTACGGACAGGGCCTAACTATGGCTACACCTTC | CASSLRTGPNYGYTF
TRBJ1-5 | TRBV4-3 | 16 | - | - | TGCGCCAGCAGCCCCAGCACGGGGGATTGGAGTCAGCCCCAGCATTTT | CASSPSTGDWSQPQHF
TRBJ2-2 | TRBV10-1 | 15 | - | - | TGCGCCAGCAGCCGTGGGCTGCCGGACACCGGGGAGCTGTTTTTT | CASSRGLPDTGELFF
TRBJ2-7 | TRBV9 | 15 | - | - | TGTGCCAGCAGTACTTGGGACAGACGGGAGGACGAGCAGTACTTC | CASSTWDRREDEQYF
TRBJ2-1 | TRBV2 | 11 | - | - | TGTGCCAGCAGTGACCTAGGTGAGCAGTTCTTC | CASSDLGEQFF
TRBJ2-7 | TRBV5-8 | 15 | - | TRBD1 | TGTGCCAGCAGTTGGGTCCGGGACAGCCGTAGTGAGCAGTACTTC | CASSWVRDSRSEQYF
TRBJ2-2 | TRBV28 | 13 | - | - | TGTGCCAGCGGGGCCGGGACGGGCGGGGAGCTGTTTTTT | CASGAGTGGELFF
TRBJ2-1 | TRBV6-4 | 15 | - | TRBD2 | TGTGCCAGCAGTGAAAGCGGGAGCCACTACAATGAGCAGTTCTTC | CASSESGSHYNEQFF
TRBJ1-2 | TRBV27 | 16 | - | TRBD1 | TGTGCCAGCAGTTCTCAGCGCCTACAGGGGGCGGAAGGCTACACCTTC | CASSSQRLQGAEGYTF
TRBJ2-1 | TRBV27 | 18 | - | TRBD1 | TGTGCCAGCAGCCTTTGGGAATCCGGGACAGGCTCCTACAATGAGCAGTTCTTC | CASSLWESGTGSYNEQFF
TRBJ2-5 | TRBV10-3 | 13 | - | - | TGTGCCATCGGCGGGACTCCTGGGGAGACCCAGTACTTC | CAIGGTPGETQYF
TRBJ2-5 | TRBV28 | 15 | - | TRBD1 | TGTGCCAGCAGGACTGACAGGGTAGGGGTAGAGACCCAGTACTTC | CASRTDRVGVETQYF
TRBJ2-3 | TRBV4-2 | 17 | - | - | TGTGCCAGCAGCCAAGATCGAAGCCAGGGGGAGGGAGATACGCAGTATTTT | CASSQDRSQGEGDTQYF
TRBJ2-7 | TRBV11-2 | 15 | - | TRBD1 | TGTGCCAGCAGCTTCGGACAGGGACCTACCTACGAGCAGTACTTC | CASSFGQGPTYEQYF
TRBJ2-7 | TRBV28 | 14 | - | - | TGTGCCAGCAGTTTATCGGGTGGTGGGGACGACCCGTACTTC | CASSLSGGGDDPYF